A selection of T cell receptor beta chains follows, all from one sample in a study of regulatory T cells in long-lasting Graves disease. MiXCR was run by TCRdb on the multiplex PCR reads, yielding one entry per CDR3 protein. This sample yields a few hundred thousand distinct CDR3 sequences, of which around 19% are seen a single time; 14% belongs to the top ten. These data were also reused for a study on T cells in Graves' hyperthyroidism and ophthalmopathy.

The sequenced sample was peripheral blood mononuclear cells (PBMCs), obtained at new diagnosis, from a patient treated with antithyroid drugs. The receptors were sampled from a woman in her twenties or thirties with Graves disease. The CDR3 runs from the conserved cysteine through the conserved F or W. The D gene is left open where the match is weak. Some rows have no size entry. The others give once, few or many, or a class for an expanded clone.

d_call	v_call	clone_size	j_call	cdr3_nt	cdr3_aa
NA	TRBV3-1	many	TRBJ2-7	TGTGCCAGCAGCAAGTCTGAGGGGATGGGGGAGCAGTACTTC	CASSKSEGMGEQYF
TRBD1	TRBV29-1	once	TRBJ2-7	TGCAGCGTGATAACCGGGACAGGGCTTTACGAGCAGTACTTC	CSVITGTGLYEQYF
NA	TRBV7-8	many	TRBJ1-2	TGTGCCAGCAGCTCCCTCCTGGGCAAGGACTTAGGCTACACCTTC	CASSSLLGKDLGYTF
TRBD2	TRBV7-9	few	TRBJ2-5	TGTGCCAGCAGCCGGGGGAGCGGGGGGGCCGAGACCCAGTACTTC	CASSRGSGGAETQYF
NA	TRBV11-2	many	TRBJ2-3	TGTGCCAGCAGCTTGGTAGGGGACCGGAATACGCAGTATTTT	CASSLVGDRNTQYF
TRBD2	TRBV2	many	TRBJ2-3	TGTGCCAGAGGATCGACTAGCGGGGGTGTAGATACGCAGTATTTT	CARGSTSGGVDTQYF
TRBD1	TRBV12-3/TRBV12-4	many	TRBJ1-5	TGTGCCAGCAGTTTAGTGTCGACAGGGAATCAGCCCCAGCATTTT	CASSLVSTGNQPQHF
NA	TRBV5-1	many	TRBJ1-1	TGCGCCAGCAGCTTGGCCGGGTTCGACACTGAAGCTTTCTTT	CASSLAGFDTEAFF
TRBD1	TRBV20-1	NA	TRBJ2-1	TGCAGTGCTCAGAGGCCGGGACAGGACTACAATGAGCAGTTCTTC	CSAQRPGQDYNEQFF
NA	TRBV15	many	TRBJ2-1	TGTGCCACCAGCAGAGGGTTTAGCTCCTACAATGAGCAGTTCTTC	CATSRGFSSYNEQFF
TRBD1	TRBV7-9	many	TRBJ1-2	TGTGCCAGCAGCTGGACAGGATATGGCTACACCTTC	CASSWTGYGYTF
NA	TRBV9	many	TRBJ1-1	TGTGCCAGCAGCGGAGAAGAGACTGAAGCTTTCTTT	CASSGEETEAFF
TRBD1	TRBV6-5	NA	TRBJ2-7	TGTGCCAGCAGTTCTCCGGGACAGTACTACGAGCAGTACTTC	CASSSPGQYYEQYF
NA	TRBV27	NA	TRBJ1-1	TGTGCCAGCAGTTTATCCCAAGGAGGGTTAGCTTTCTTT	CASSLSQGGLAFF
NA	TRBV20-1	many	TRBJ2-5	TGCAGTGCCCATACCGGATCAGAGACCCAGTACTTC	CSAHTGSETQYF
NA	TRBV7-9	many	TRBJ1-1	TGTGCCAGCAGCTTACAGAACACTGAAGCTTTCTTT	CASSLQNTEAFF
TRBD1	TRBV5-6	many	TRBJ2-7	TGTGCCAGCAGCCCCGGGACAGCCAACGAGCAGTACTTC	CASSPGTANEQYF
NA	TRBV7-9	many	TRBJ1-1	TGTGCCAGCAGCCCTTACCCGGGACTCCTGAACACTGAAGCTTTCTTT	CASSPYPGLLNTEAFF
TRBD2	TRBV5-4	NA	TRBJ2-1	TGTGCCAGCACCGGGACTAGCGGGGGGCGCTCGGATGAGCAGTTCTTC	CASTGTSGGRSDEQFF
NA	TRBV7-2	many	TRBJ2-1	TGTGCCAGCAGCTTAGAATGGGGGGCCTACAATGAGCAGTTCTTC	CASSLEWGAYNEQFF
NA	TRBV3-1	many	TRBJ2-5	TGTGCCAGCAGCCAACTCCCCGGACTGGAGATCCAAGAGACCCAGTACTTC	CASSQLPGLEIQETQYF
TRBD2	TRBV4-1	many	TRBJ2-1	TGCGCCAGCAGCCAAGACGGACTAGCGGAGCAGTTCTTC	CASSQDGLAEQFF
TRBD2	TRBV11-2	many	TRBJ2-5	TGTGCCAGCAGCTTAGTAAGAGTAGCGGGACAAGAGACCCAGTACTTC	CASSLVRVAGQETQYF
NA	TRBV6-1	NA	TRBJ2-3	TGTGCCAGCAGGACGGTCGGAGATACGCAGTATTTT	CASRTVGDTQYF
TRBD1	TRBV5-5	many	TRBJ2-7	TGTGCCAGCAGCCTGACAGGGGACAGCTACGAGCAGTACTTC	CASSLTGDSYEQYF
NA	TRBV5-4	many	TRBJ1-1	TGTGCCAGCAGCTTGGACGGCTCGAACACTGAAGCTTTCTTT	CASSLDGSNTEAFF
NA	TRBV7-9	many	TRBJ1-5	TGTGCCAGCAGCTTATCTAGTTCGGGGCCCCAGCATTTT	CASSLSSSGPQHF
NA	TRBV3-1	many	TRBJ1-2	TGTGCCAGCAGCCACCCCCCGCGGGACGGGGCTAACTATGGCTACACCTTC	CASSHPPRDGANYGYTF
TRBD1	TRBV2	many	TRBJ1-5	TGTGCCAGCAGGGACAGGGATTCACAGCCCCAGCATTTT	CASRDRDSQPQHF
TRBD1	TRBV6-1	many	TRBJ1-6	TGTGCCAGCCATAGGACAGGGGATTATAATTCACCCCTCCACTTT	CASHRTGDYNSPLHF
NA	TRBV12-3/TRBV12-4	many	TRBJ1-2	TGTGCCAGCAGTTCTCGACCCGACGGAGCTAACTATGGCTACACCTTC	CASSSRPDGANYGYTF
TRBD2	TRBV5-1	many	TRBJ2-3	TGCGCCAGCAACCTAGCGGGGGGGTCGGATACGCAGTATTTT	CASNLAGGSDTQYF
NA	TRBV6-1	many	TRBJ1-4	TGTGCCAGCAGTCGACAGCCGTTGGGAACTAATGAAAAACTGTTTTTT	CASSRQPLGTNEKLFF
TRBD1	TRBV20-1	many	TRBJ1-1	TGCAGTGCTTCCGGGACAGGGGGTTTGAACACTGAAGCTTTCTTT	CSASGTGGLNTEAFF
NA	TRBV11-2	many	TRBJ2-1	TGTGCCAGCAGGGCCGTCACAGGGAAAAACAATGAGCAGTTCTTC	CASRAVTGKNNEQFF
TRBD1	TRBV11-2	few	TRBJ2-1	TGTGCCAGCAGCGCCTGGGACAGGCAAAGGAATGAGCAGTTCTTC	CASSAWDRQRNEQFF
NA	TRBV5-1	NA	TRBJ2-2	TGCGCCAGCAGCGGTCCACAGCGAAACACCGGGGAGCTGTTTTTT	CASSGPQRNTGELFF
TRBD2	TRBV2	many	TRBJ2-5	TGTGCCAGACGACTAGCTGAAGAGACCCAGTACTTC	CARRLAEETQYF
NA	TRBV11-2	many	TRBJ1-1	TGTGCCAGCAGCGCGGTGACTGAAGCTTTCTTT	CASSAVTEAFF
TRBD1	TRBV19	few	TRBJ1-6	TGTGCCAGTAGTCCAGGGAACAGGGGGGATTCACCCCTCCACTTT	CASSPGNRGDSPLHF
TRBD1	TRBV12-3/TRBV12-4	few	TRBJ2-7	TGTGCCAGCAGGAAGGGACAGGGGTTTTCCTACGAGCAGTACTTC	CASRKGQGFSYEQYF
TRBD1	TRBV18	medium-sized	TRBJ1-1	TGTGCCAGCTCACTACGGGACAGGGGCGAAGCTTTCTTT	CASSLRDRGEAFF
NA	TRBV6-1	many	TRBJ2-7	TGTGCCAGCAGTGAATACGGGGGAAGCTACGAGCAGTACTTC	CASSEYGGSYEQYF
NA	TRBV10-3	NA	TRBJ2-3	TGTGCCATCAATCCAGGGGGGACAGATACGCAGTATTTT	CAINPGGTDTQYF
TRBD1	TRBV12-5	many	TRBJ1-5	TGTGCTAGTGGTTTGGGACAGGGGGTGGGCAATCAGCCCCAGCATTTT	CASGLGQGVGNQPQHF
NA	TRBV20-1	few	TRBJ2-1	TGCAGTGCTGCCGCCAAAGCTGAGCAGTTCTTC	CSAAAKAEQFF
TRBD1	TRBV20-1	many	TRBJ1-1	TGCAGTGCCGGGACAGGGAGAGTTATGGCTGAAGCTTTCTTT	CSAGTGRVMAEAFF
TRBD1	TRBV20-1	many	TRBJ2-3	TGCAGTGCTACCGACAGGGGATGGCCTAAGAGTCGCACAGATACGCAGTATTTT	CSATDRGWPKSRTDTQYF
TRBD2	TRBV7-2	many	TRBJ2-2	TGTGCCAGCAGCCCCGGACTAGCGGTGACGAACACCGGGGAGCTGTTTTTT	CASSPGLAVTNTGELFF
TRBD2	TRBV2	many	TRBJ2-5	TGTGCCAGCAGTGAAAGGACTAGCGGGGGGTCTGGTGAGACCCAGTACTTC	CASSERTSGGSGETQYF
TRBD1	TRBV7-8	many	TRBJ1-2	TGTGCCAGCAGCCACAACAGGGGATCTGGCTACACCTTC	CASSHNRGSGYTF
TRBD2	TRBV5-1	many	TRBJ2-7	TGCGCCAGCAGCTTGGCGGGTCGGGGGGTCTTCTACGAGCAGTACTTC	CASSLAGRGVFYEQYF
NA	TRBV24-1	many	TRBJ2-3	TGTGCCACCAGTGATTCTAAGGGTTGGGCAGATACGCAGTATTTT	CATSDSKGWADTQYF
TRBD1	TRBV9	many	TRBJ2-7	TGTGCCAGCGCCCGGGGACAGGGCCCCTACGAGCAGTACTTC	CASARGQGPYEQYF
NA	TRBV5-6	few	TRBJ1-1	TGTGCCAGCAGCTTGACAGGGCACACTGAAGCTTTCTTT	CASSLTGHTEAFF
TRBD1	TRBV28	few	TRBJ1-2	TGTGCCAGCAGTTTGCCCGGGACAGGGGGCTATAACTATGGCTACACCTTC	CASSLPGTGGYNYGYTF
TRBD2	TRBV24-1	many	TRBJ2-2	TGTGCCACCAGTGGCAGGACTAGCGGGGAGAACACCGGGGAGCTGTTTTTT	CATSGRTSGENTGELFF
TRBD2	TRBV12-3/TRBV12-4	many	TRBJ2-2	TGTGCCAGCAGAACTAGCGGGGGGTTGAACACCGGGGAGCTGTTTTTT	CASRTSGGLNTGELFF
NA	TRBV20-1	few	TRBJ2-2	TGCAGTGCTAGAGATTTCAGGGGCTCGAACACCGGGGAGCTGTTTTTT	CSARDFRGSNTGELFF
NA	TRBV20-1	many	TRBJ2-5	TGCAGTGCTAGAGGGGGTTCCGTGACCCAGTACTTC	CSARGGSVTQYF